This T cell receptor beta chain was recorded in a study of cytomegalovirus exposure and HLA in healthy donors. General study findings and limits: Some V segments could not be told apart, so they were left out, TRBV6-2 and TRBV6-3 among them. TCR beta V- and J-gene trimming was later associated with a missense DCLRE1C variant.

A remark on this clone: Its antigen is as yet unknown.

While unrecorded immune exposures were likely, the donors were nominally healthy when sampled. The CDR3 is 16 residues long. The V gene's germline CDR1 is ENHRY and CDR2 SYGVKD. V shed 3 bases and J 4 bases; nucleotides not matched to a gene: 6. The PCR made use of 60 Vbeta and 13 Jbeta primers. Here immunoSEQ multiplex PCR was the method, and the copy in TCRdb shows in-frame clones only, minus some. Of over 150,000 clones listed, roughly 80% are singletons. Sequencing was performed on PBMCs. The genes are TRBV10-3 and TRBJ2-2; 9 bases map to TRBD1. This sequence was found in a man younger than 30 in good health and CMV-seropositive. CDR3 region: CAISDRDRVLTGELFF. The CDR3, as DNA: TGTGCCATCAGTGACCGGGACAGGGTTCTCACCGGGGAGCTGTTTTTT.